Following are 28 T cell receptor beta chains from one sample sequenced in a study of T cells in Graves' hyperthyroidism and ophthalmopathy (dated by TCRdb to about 2019). The protocol used for the library was multiplex PCR. The reads were generated on an Illumina HiSeq 2000. Amplification of TCR beta CDR3 regions was carried out from RNA transcripts. A first-round RT-PCR of the TCR CDR3 used the HTBI primer set with the Qiagen OneStep RT-PCR kit. The public reads were reanalyzed by TCRdb: fastp trimming at Q25, MiXCR alignment, in-frame beta chains only. Identical CDR3 protein sequences are pooled into one entry, listed with their most common genes and DNA. Within this sample are fewer than 350,000 distinct CDR3 sequences, with about 14% of them counted one time only. Approximately 7.8% of the sample is held by the ten biggest clonotypes. Sequencing used blood. Receptors originate from a woman in her twenties or thirties with Graves' hyperthyroidism that later progressed to Graves' ophthalmopathy.

This clonotype was picked up a small number of times. The chain is built from TRBV29-1 and TRBJ2-2; D ambiguous. The CDR3 consists of 12 residues. CDR1 is SQVTM and CDR2 is ANQGSEA in the germline V gene. Between the trimmed V and J ends, which lost 3 bases and 7 bases, there was a span of 9 bases. The chain's CDR3 is CSVDLAFGELFF. DNA for the CDR3: TGCAGCGTTGACCTCGCCTTCGGGGAGCTGTTTTTT.

This clonotype was seen at least ten times. The chain has TRBV20-1 and TRBJ2-5, with 8 bases lining up with TRBD2. V was clipped by 2 bases and J by 6 bases; unmatched bases: 5. The CDR3 is 13 residues long. Per germline, CDR1 DFQATT and CDR2 SNEGSKA (reference sequence). CDR3 in amino acids: CSARSGGRQTQYF. DNA of the CDR3: TGCAGTGCTAGAAGTGGCGGGAGGCAGACCCAGTACTTC.

This chain connects TRBV11-3 to TRBJ1-2, with 9 bases that match TRBD1. The germline V gene has CDR1 SGHNT and CDR2 YENEEA. This CDR3 is 13 amino acids long. V lost 5 bases, J lost 9 bases, and 7 bases stayed unmatched. CDR3 sequence: CASSPGTGLSYTF. In DNA, the CDR3 is TGTGCCAGCAGCCCGGGGACAGGGCTCAGCTACACCTTC.

Notes on this clonotype: This may be a read error, as it is one base from a much larger clone. The chain joins TRBV9 to TRBJ1-2, with 8 bases that match TRBD1. The CDR3 runs 14 residues. The germline gives CDR1 SGDLS, CDR2 YYNGEE. Here the CDR3 reads CTSSVDQGAVGYTF. The CDR3 DNA sequence: TGTACCAGCAGCGTAGATCAGGGGGCGGTCGGCTACACCTTC.

The chain has TRBV3-1 and TRBJ1-4, with 9 bases aligning to TRBD1. The CDR3 has 16 amino acids. V gave up 0 bases and J gave up 2 bases; unmatched junction bases: 1. Germline V gene lookup returns CDR1 LGHDT and CDR2 YNNKEL (reference sequence). CDR3 region: CASSQETGGTNEKLFF. CDR3 in DNA: TGTGCCAGCAGCCAAGAAACAGGGGGCACTAATGAAAAACTGTTTTTT.

This clonotype was counted ten times or more. V gene TRBV20-1 combines with J gene TRBJ1-1; D is unresolved. The CDR3 covers 13 residues. Germline V lookup: CDR1 DFQATT, CDR2 SNEGSKA (reference sequence). Trimming took off 3 bases at V and 0 bases at J, with 8 bases between the two ends. CDR3 protein: CSARPDLNTEAFF. CDR3 sequence (DNA): TGCAGTGCTAGGCCTGACTTGAACACTGAAGCTTTCTTT.

This chain joins TRBV19 and TRBJ2-7; 12 bases align to TRBD1. Germline V gene lookup returns CDR1 LNHDA and CDR2 SQIVND (reference sequence). CDR3 size: 12 residues. With 7 bases clipped from V and 6 bases from J, the junction kept 1 base outside the gene matches. The CDR3 here is CASMGQGAEQYF. CDR3 nucleotides: TGTGCCAGTATGGGACAGGGGGCCGAGCAGTACTTC.

The chain links TRBV15 to TRBJ2-5, with D unclear. With 4 bases removed from V and 5 bases from J, the gap between germline ends came to 17 bases. Germline V gene sequence: CDR1 LNHNV, CDR2 YYDKDF (reference sequence). The CDR3 extends over 15 amino acids. The CDR3 loop is CATSTWVGPGETQYF. The CDR3 coding sequence is TGTGCCACCAGCACGTGGGTAGGCCCTGGGGAGACCCAGTACTTC.

This clonotype was seen at least ten times. This chain links TRBV7-2 with TRBJ2-5; D remains unclear. V lost 1 base and J lost 5, with 5 bases in between. Per germline, CDR1 SGHTA and CDR2 FQGNSA. This CDR3 contains 12 residues. The CDR3 reads CASSLVWETQYF. CDR3 nucleotide sequence: TGTGCCAGCAGCTTAGTCTGGGAGACCCAGTACTTC.

This clonotype was counted at least ten times. The chain joins TRBV7-9 to TRBJ2-6; 9 nucleotides line up with TRBD1. V shed 4 bases and J 2 bases; nucleotides not matched to a gene: 12. Germline CDR1 and CDR2: SEHNR and FQNEAQ (reference sequence). The CDR3 extends over 19 amino acids. CDR3 in amino acids: CASSSPLGTGSTGANVLTF. CDR3 nucleotides: TGTGCCAGCAGCTCACCACTCGGGACAGGGTCTACTGGGGCCAACGTCCTGACTTTC.

The table lists this clonotype with many counts. CDR3 protein: CASSLEALGELFF. The CDR3 DNA follows: TGTGCCAGCAGCTTGGAGGCCCTCGGGGAGCTGTTTTTT. The chain uses TRBV5-8 and TRBJ2-2; no reliable D call. Germline values: CDR1 SGHTS, CDR2 YDEGEE. V was shortened by 0 bases and J by 7 bases, with 7 bases between the two germline ends. The CDR3 length is 13 residues.

The table lists this clonotype with many counts. CDR3 protein: CASSLSWAANQPQHF. The CDR3 coding sequence is TGTGCCAGCAGCTTATCTTGGGCAGCCAATCAGCCCCAGCATTTT. The rearrangement links TRBV7-9 to TRBJ1-5; D is unresolved. There are 15 residues in the CDR3. The ends were cut back, 2 bases at V and 3 bases at J, with 11 bases in the middle. CDR1 and CDR2 (germline): SEHNR, FQNEAQ (reference sequence).

J is TRBJ1-2 and V is TRBV5-5; D not certain. Trimming took 0 bases from V and 2 from J, leaving 8 bases between them. The CDR3 spans 14 residues. The germline V gene encodes CDR1 SGHKS and CDR2 YYEKEE (reference sequence). Written as DNA, the CDR3 is TGTGCCAGCAGCTTGGCCGGGGTGAACTATGGCTACACCTTC. Residues: CASSLAGVNYGYTF. Complete variable domain (other parts from reference TRBV5-5 and TRBJ1-2): DAGVTQSPTHLIKTRGQQVTLRCSPISGHKSVSWYQQVLGQGPQFIFQYYEKEERGRGNFPDRFSARQFPNYSSELNVNALLLGDSALYLCASSLAGVNYGYTFGSGTRLTVV.

This clonotype occurred many times. The chain has TRBV28 and TRBJ1-2; D is perhaps TRBD1 (6 bases). CDR1 and CDR2 from the germline V gene are MDHEN and SYDVKM. The ends were cut back, 5 bases at V and 5 bases at J, with 15 bases in the middle. The CDR3 runs to 14 residues. Here the CDR3 reads CASSTTGTRYGYTF. CDR3 nucleotide sequence: TGTGCCAGCAGTACCACCGGGACAAGATATGGCTACACCTTC.

This clonotype was observed a few times. The rearrangement uses TRBV6-5 and TRBJ2-3; 7 positions match TRBD1. Germline lookup yields CDR1 MNHEY and CDR2 SVGAGI. V lost 2 bases and J lost 5; bases outside the gene matches: 22. This CDR3 region has 20 residues. This chain's CDR3 is CASSYTYHWTGRTVEDTQYF. In DNA form, the CDR3 reads TGTGCCAGCAGTTACACATACCACTGGACAGGACGCACCGTAGAAGATACGCAGTATTTT.

This clonotype has just a few counts. This chain connects TRBV10-3 to TRBJ2-3; D perhaps matches TRBD2 (6 bases). V shed 7 bases and J shed 0 bases, with 17 bases lying between them. The length of the CDR3 is 16 residues. In germline, CDR1 is ENHRY, CDR2 SYGVKD. The CDR3 nucleotides read TGTGCCATCACGCGGGGACTGCCACCTAGCACAGATACGCAGTATTTT. Protein sequence: CAITRGLPPSTDTQYF.

This clonotype was detected a few times. V and J are TRBV6-1 and TRBJ2-7; 9 bases are a match to TRBD2. Germline CDR1 is MNHNS and CDR2 is SASEGT. Unmatched junction bases numbered 9, after V lost 7 bases and J lost 5 bases. The CDR3 is 14 amino acids. The chain's CDR3 is CASTTPSGIHEQYF. The CDR3 DNA reads TGTGCCAGCACCACCCCTAGCGGGATTCACGAGCAGTACTTC.

This clonotype was detected ten times or more. The chain combines TRBV19 with TRBJ2-7; no firm D call. CDR3 length: 17 amino acids. Per the germline V gene, CDR1 is LNHDA and CDR2 is SQIVND (reference sequence). V gave up 2 bases and J gave up 1 base, with 18 bases separating them. This chain's CDR3 is CASSISRSESGSYEQYF. The CDR3 bases are TGTGCCAGTAGTATATCCCGAAGCGAGTCAGGATCCTACGAGCAGTACTTC. The full variable domain, in which reference TRBV19 and TRBJ2-7 provide the parts outside the CDR3, is DGGITQSPKYLFRKEGQNVTLSCEQNLNHDAMYWYRQDPGQGLRLIYYSQIVNDFQKGDIAEGYSVSREKKESFPLTVTSAQKNPTAFYLCASSISRSESGSYEQYFGPGTRLTVT.

This clonotype has ten or more counts. As DNA, the CDR3 is TGCAGCGTTGAAGATCCCGGACAGGGTTTACGGTACGAGCAGTACTTC. Translating gives CSVEDPGQGLRYEQYF. This chain uses TRBV29-1 with TRBJ2-7; TRBD1 agrees at 8 bases. CDR3 size: 16 residues. With 0 bases clipped from V and 4 bases from J, the junction kept 11 bases outside the gene matches. Germline lookup yields CDR1 SQVTM and CDR2 ANQGSEA.

This clonotype has a count of ten or more. The chain combines TRBV7-2 with TRBJ2-3; 7 positions agree with TRBD2. Germline values: CDR1 SGHTA, CDR2 FQGNSA. CDR3 size: 15 residues. The V gene end was trimmed by 6 bases and the J gene end by 7 bases; junction bases not matched to a gene: 13. CDR3 amino acids: CASRPAGLETHTQYF. CDR3 in DNA: TGTGCCAGCAGACCAGCGGGACTCGAGACCCATACGCAGTATTTT. The variable domain in full, with the rest retrieved from reference TRBV7-2 and TRBJ2-3, is GAGVSQSPSNKVTEKGKDVELRCDPISGHTALYWYRQSLGQGLEFLIYFQGNSAPDKSGLPSDRFSAERTGGSVSTLTIQRTQQEDSAVYLCASRPAGLETHTQYFGPGTRLTVL.

The table lists this clonotype with many counts. V usage is TRBV5-1 and J usage is TRBJ2-2; D uncertain. The V gene's germline CDR1 is SGHRS and CDR2 YFSETQ. V was trimmed by 5 bases and J by 0 bases, leaving 11 bases between them. The CDR3 loop spans 15 amino acids. The CDR3 bases are TGCGCCAGCAGTAAAAAGTCATCGAACACCGGGGAGCTGTTTTTT. Translation gives CASSKKSSNTGELFF. The whole variable domain, remainder taken from reference TRBV5-1 and TRBJ2-2, is KAGVTQTPRYLIKTRGQQVTLSCSPISGHRSVSWYQQTPGQGLQFLFEYFSETQRNKGNFPGRFSGRQFSNSRSEMNVSTLELGDSALYLCASSKKSSNTGELFFGEGSRLTVL.

This clonotype was seen at least ten times. The chain is built from TRBV28 and TRBJ1-2; tentatively, D is TRBD1 (6 bases). Germline V gene lookup returns CDR1 MDHEN and CDR2 SYDVKM. This CDR3 has 12 amino acids. Trimming removed 2 bases from V and 8 bases from J, with 9 bases in between. CDR3 DNA: TGTGCCAGCAGTTTAACGCAGGGGGGCTACACCTTC. Protein: CASSLTQGGYTF.

The table lists this clonotype with many counts. V usage is TRBV7-9 and J usage is TRBJ1-2, with a tentative D call TRBD1 (5 bases). This CDR3 is built from 15 residues. Germline assignment: CDR1 SEHNR and CDR2 FQNEAQ (reference sequence). V shed 4 bases and J shed 8 bases, with 20 bases lying between them. The CDR3 is CASSSPSLGRGGYTF. The CDR3 DNA reads as TGTGCCAGCAGCTCCCCCTCCCTGGGGAGGGGAGGCTACACCTTC.

This clonotype occurred a few times. The V gene is TRBV27, the J gene TRBJ1-6; D gene ambiguous. The V gene lost 4 bases and the J gene lost 8 bases, with 24 bases spanning the gap. Germline V gene data show CDR1 as MNHEY and CDR2 as SMNVEV (reference sequence). The CDR3 contains 18 residues. As DNA, the CDR3 is TGTGCCAGCAGTTCACAGCGGGAAGAAGCTCCATTTTATTCACCCCTCCACTTT. Amino acid sequence: CASSSQREEAPFYSPLHF.

This clonotype was observed many times. The chain has TRBV9 and TRBJ1-1; 7 bases map to TRBD1. CDR3 length: 15 amino acids. Germline lookup yields CDR1 SGDLS and CDR2 YYNGEE. The junction had 9 bases not matched to a gene; V was cut back by 4 bases and J by 3 bases. DNA for the CDR3: TGTGCCAGCAGCCCATCCGGGACAGTAGACACTGAAGCTTTCTTT. Its protein product is CASSPSGTVDTEAFF.

The table lists this clonotype with many counts. V gene TRBV7-9 combines with J gene TRBJ1-1, with D perhaps TRBD1 (5 bases). CDR1 SEHNR and CDR2 FQNEAQ come from the germline V gene (reference sequence). Trimming pared 5 bases from V and 0 bases from J, leaving 10 bases between. The CDR3 covers 14 residues. The CDR3 DNA sequence: TGTGCCAGCAGCCCGGACACCCTGAACACTGAAGCTTTCTTT. It specifies CASSPDTLNTEAFF.

There are many counts of this clonotype. The chain combines TRBV7-2 with TRBJ1-3, with D hard to call. The germline V gene encodes CDR1 SGHTA and CDR2 FQGNSA. V was cut by 4 bases and J by 0 bases, with 10 bases left in between. The CDR3 covers 15 residues. The CDR3 DNA follows: TGTGCCAGCAGCTCGAGCGTATACTCTGGAAACACCATATATTTT. Amino acid sequence: CASSSSVYSGNTIYF.

This clonotype was seen many times. Here the CDR3 DNA reads TGTGCCAGTAGGAGCGGCCCCTTGAACACTGAAGCTTTCTTT. Its translation: CASRSGPLNTEAFF. The chain uses TRBV19 and TRBJ1-1; D not certain. The V end lost 6 bases, the J end lost 0 bases, and 11 bases lay between the germline ends. The CDR3 is made up of 14 amino acids. Germline CDR1 LNHDA, CDR2 SQIVND (reference sequence).